The sequence of this T cell receptor (beta chain) was determined in a study of identical twins. Healthy Caucasians supplied all donations. CDR3 size: 14 residues. Trimming removed 5 bases at V and 5 bases at J, with 15 bases between. Germline V gene lookup returns CDR1 SGHAT and CDR2 FQNNGV. Template switching added a universal primer site, and cDNA bore unique molecular identifiers. TCRdb used MiXCR to reprocess the 5' RACE reads, holding one entry per CDR3 protein. The sample holds hundreds of thousands of distinct CDR3 sequences; about 20% are singletons and the top ten take 4% to 4.5%. These data were likewise used in another study, on T cells expressing NK-cell markers. In that study: Sequencing of TCR beta repertoires drew on sorted CD3+CD56+NKG2C+, CD3+CD56+NKG2C- and CD3+CD56-NKG2C+ T cells. The CD3+CD56-NKG2C+ fraction of four donors was likewise dominated by these clonotypes.

The sequencing sample was made of PBMCs. This receptor was identified in a woman under 30 in good health. V usage is TRBV11-2 and J usage is TRBJ2-5; TRBD2 might be the D (5 bases). In DNA, the CDR3 is TGTGCCAGCAGCCCCGTTCTGACGGGGGAGACCCAGTACTTC. Its translation is CASSPVLTGETQYF.